Presented here are 27 T cell receptor beta chains from one specimen sequenced in a study of T cell responses to AZD1222 COVID-19 vaccine. TCRdb keeps only in-frame clones here, not all; method: immunoSEQ multiplex PCR. The repertoire includes about 150,000 clones, approximately 88% of them detected once, and around 3.4% sits in the top ten. The sample in question was peripheral blood, obtained on day 0 of MenACWY control vaccination. These TCRs come from an adult in good health.

CDR3 in amino acids: CASSSDRGTDTQYF. Here the CDR3 DNA reads TGTGCCAGCAGCTCCGACAGGGGCACAGATACGCAGTATTTT. The gene calls are TRBV7-9 and TRBJ2-3, with 7 bases matching TRBD1. This CDR3 contains 14 residues. V trimming: 4 bases; J trimming: 1 base; junction bases outside the gene matches: 2. CDR1 and CDR2 (germline): SEHNR, FQNEAQ (reference sequence).

This clone occurred once. The chain uses TRBV25-1 and TRBJ2-2; D is unclear. Germline CDR1 is MGHDK and CDR2 is SYGVNS. The CDR3 length is 13 residues. Trimming shortened V by 9 bases and J by 3 bases, and 11 bases separated the two germline ends. In DNA, the CDR3 is TGTGCCAGTAGGCATCAATACACCGGGGAGCTGTTTTTT. Translated, it gives CASRHQYTGELFF.

CDR3 DNA: TGTGCCAGCAGACTCCTTGAGACAGGGGGAATTGTCACCTTC. It codes for CASRLLETGGIVTF. The chain recombines TRBV6-6 with TRBJ1-2; TRBD1 agrees at 9 bases. The germline V gene encodes CDR1 MNHNY and CDR2 SVGAGI (reference sequence). This CDR3 has 14 amino acids. V shed 6 bases, J shed 13 bases, and the junction held 15 bases outside the gene matches.

V usage is TRBV29-1 and J usage is TRBJ1-2; possible D gene TRBD1, 6 bases. Germline CDR1 SQVTM, CDR2 ANQGSEA. V gave up 4 bases and J gave up 3 bases, with 9 bases separating them. The CDR3 extends over 12 amino acids. CDR3: CSVGTVDYGYTF. CDR3 DNA: TGCAGCGTTGGGACAGTAGACTATGGCTACACCTTC.

The J gene is TRBJ1-6, the V gene TRBV6-2 or TRBV6-3; D uncertain. The CDR3 runs 12 residues. Per the germline V gene, CDR1 is MNHEY and CDR2 is SVGEGT. Trimming left V 5 bases short and J 10 bases short, with 9 bases between. In nucleotides, the CDR3 is TGTGCCAGCAGTGTCGGAAGCTCACCCCTCCACTTT. Translating gives CASSVGSSPLHF.

This chain connects TRBV10-1 to TRBJ2-1; TRBD2 matches at 8 bases. V shed 8 bases and J 0 bases; nucleotides not matched to a gene: 9. This CDR3 contains 16 residues. Germline V gene data show CDR1 as WNHNN and CDR2 as SYGVQD (reference sequence). CDR3 in amino acids: CASSVGRESSYNEQFF. CDR3 bases: TGCGCCAGCTCTGTCGGGAGGGAGAGCTCCTACAATGAGCAGTTCTTC.

This chain uses TRBV10-3 with TRBJ1-1; D is unresolved. CDR3 length: 13 residues. The V gene's germline CDR1 is ENHRY and CDR2 SYGVKD. V was shortened by 4 bases and J by 4 bases, with 10 bases between the two germline ends. DNA of the CDR3: TGTGCCATCAGTGCAAAGGGAGGCACTGAAGCTTTCTTT. This gives the protein CAISAKGGTEAFF.

The chain has TRBV6-2 or TRBV6-3 and TRBJ1-1, with D maybe TRBD1 (6 bases). V lost 6 bases to trimming and J lost 4 bases, with 9 bases between them. This CDR3 spans 12 amino acids. The germline gives CDR1 MNHEY, CDR2 SVGEGT. The CDR3 nucleotides are TGTGCCAGCAGCAGGGGTAGCACTGAAGCTTTCTTT. It codes for CASSRGSTEAFF.

V gene TRBV6-5 combines with J gene TRBJ1-6; D is unclear. V lost 5 bases and J 16 bases, leaving 12 bases between the germline ends. This CDR3 contains 11 residues. The germline CDR1 and CDR2 sequences are MNHEY and SVGAGI. The CDR3 region has the DNA TGTGCCAGCAGTAACCTTTCATGGCTCCACTTT. Residues: CASSNLSWLHF.

The chain is built from TRBV4-3 and TRBJ2-7; 8 positions match TRBD1. The V gene's germline CDR1 is LGHNA and CDR2 YSLEER. V was pared by 4 bases and J by 3 bases, with 5 bases of the junction left unmatched. The length of the CDR3 is 14 residues. CDR3 amino acids: CASSRADRDYEQYF. CDR3 nucleotide sequence: TGCGCCAGCAGCCGCGCGGACAGGGACTACGAGCAGTACTTC.

The V call is TRBV19, the J call TRBJ2-1, with 12 bases that match TRBD2. V lost 5 bases, J lost 2 bases, and 16 bases stayed unmatched. The CDR3 sequence is 20 residues long. In germline, CDR1 is LNHDA, CDR2 SQIVND (reference sequence). For the CDR3, the DNA is TGTGCCAGTAGTCCGGGACTAGCGGGCCGTTCCTGGAATGCCTACAATGAGCAGTTCTTC. It encodes CASSPGLAGRSWNAYNEQFF.

The chain joins TRBV11-2 to TRBJ2-7, with TRBD1 as a possible D gene (7 bases). Trimming pared 7 bases from V and 6 bases from J, leaving 22 bases between. The CDR3 totals 15 residues. Germline V lookup: CDR1 SGHAT, CDR2 FQNNGV. The CDR3 region is CASTSALNRGLEQYF. The CDR3 DNA follows: TGTGCCAGCACCTCAGCGCTGAACAGGGGACTCGAGCAGTACTTC.

This clone was picked up one time. The chain employs TRBV5-1 and TRBJ2-3; either TRBD1 or TRBD2 may fit D (6 bases each). Trimming took 2 bases from V and 4 from J, leaving 14 bases between them. Germline V gives CDR1 SGHRS, CDR2 YFSETQ. The CDR3 runs to 15 residues. The CDR3 nucleotides read TGCGCCAGCAGCTTTGAGGGGGGAAGCGCAGATACGCAGTATTTT. Encoded protein: CASSFEGGSADTQYF.

The V gene is TRBV5-1, the J gene TRBJ1-1; maybe TRBD1 (6 bases). The germline gives CDR1 SGHRS, CDR2 YFSETQ. CDR3 size: 14 residues. Deletions cut 4 bases from V and 3 bases from J, with 13 bases between. The CDR3 loop is CASSRTGQDTEAFF. The CDR3 coding sequence is TGCGCCAGCAGCCGAACAGGGCAGGACACTGAAGCTTTCTTT.

The chain joins TRBV18 to TRBJ2-5; TRBD1 aligns across 7 bases. This CDR3 has 14 amino acids. V shed 1 base and J 4 bases; nucleotides not matched to a gene: 3. The germline V gene encodes CDR1 KGHSH and CDR2 LQKENI. CDR3 protein: CASSPRQGSETQYF. The CDR3 region has the DNA TGTGCCAGCTCACCACGACAGGGTTCAGAGACCCAGTACTTC.

V usage is TRBV9 and J usage is TRBJ2-3, with a weak D call TRBD1 (6 bases). The CDR3 covers 14 residues. Germline CDR1 and CDR2: SGDLS and YYNGEE. Trimming removed 0 bases at V and 4 bases at J, with 9 bases between. Written as DNA, the CDR3 is TGTGCCAGCAGCGTAGCCCCAGGGGCAGATACGCAGTATTTT. This translates into CASSVAPGADTQYF.

The chain joins TRBV28 to TRBJ2-7, with D perhaps assigned TRBD1 or TRBD2 (5 bases each). This CDR3 is built from 15 residues. Germline CDR1 is MDHEN and CDR2 is SYDVKM. Between the trimmed V and J ends, which lost 3 bases and 1 base, there was a span of 13 bases. CDR3 DNA: TGTGCCAGCAGTTTCTCCCCGGGACGGTCCTACGAGCAGTACTTC. Translation: CASSFSPGRSYEQYF.

J is TRBJ1-1 and V is TRBV29-1, with TRBD1 identical over 8 bases. The CDR3 totals 16 residues. CDR1 is SQVTM, CDR2 ANQGSEA, per germline. J lost 1 base, V lost 4 bases, and 11 bases had no gene match. The CDR3 reads CSVGPRGQKRNTEAFF. The CDR3 nucleotides read TGCAGCGTTGGCCCCAGGGGGCAGAAGAGGAACACTGAAGCTTTCTTT.

This clone was observed a single time. The genes are TRBV7-2 and TRBJ1-2; D unresolved. The germline V and J ends were trimmed by 5 bases and 4 bases, with 14 bases remaining between them. The length of the CDR3 is 14 residues. Germline V lookup: CDR1 SGHTA, CDR2 FQGNSA. This CDR3 reads CASSERPMTYGYTF. As DNA, the CDR3 is TGTGCCAGCAGCGAAAGGCCGATGACCTATGGCTACACCTTC. Using reference TRBV7-2 and TRBJ1-2 for the parts outside the CDR3, the full variable domain is GAGVSQSPSNKVTEKGKDVELRCDPISGHTALYWYRQSLGQGLEFLIYFQGNSAPDKSGLPSDRFSAERTGGSVSTLTIQRTQQEDSAVYLCASSERPMTYGYTFGSGTRLTVV.

This sequence joins TRBV4-3 and TRBJ2-2, with 7 positions matching TRBD1. Germline CDR1 is LGHNA and CDR2 is YSLEER. This CDR3 is 17 amino acids long. V lost 3 bases and J lost 1; bases outside the gene matches: 8. CDR3 DNA sequence: TGCGCCAGCAGCCAGTACCGGGACAGCGGGAACACCGGGGAGCTGTTTTTT. Its protein product is CASSQYRDSGNTGELFF.

This clone was seen once. The chain employs TRBV5-1 and TRBJ1-1, with D perhaps TRBD1 (6 bases). Between the trimmed V and J ends, which lost 4 bases and 5 bases, there was a span of 12 bases. The CDR3 is made up of 13 amino acids. The germline V gene encodes CDR1 SGHRS and CDR2 YFSETQ. The CDR3 is CASSQGGGTEAFF. The CDR3 DNA reads TGCGCCAGCAGCCAAGGGGGTGGGACTGAAGCTTTCTTT.

This chain links TRBV7-9 with TRBJ2-7, with 8 bases lining up with TRBD2. CDR1 is SEHNR, CDR2 FQNEAQ, per germline (reference sequence). V lost 4 bases, J lost 7 bases, and 15 bases stayed unmatched. The CDR3 covers 16 residues. The CDR3 loop is CASSSWSAGDSREQYF. The DNA for the CDR3 is TGTGCCAGCAGCTCCTGGTCAGCGGGAGACTCGAGGGAGCAGTACTTC.

The rearrangement links TRBV5-1 to TRBJ2-2, with a weak D call TRBD1 (5 bases). CDR3 length: 15 residues. The V end lost 3 bases, the J end lost 6 bases, and 15 bases lay between the germline ends. The germline gives CDR1 SGHRS, CDR2 YFSETQ. In DNA, the CDR3 is TGCGCCAGCAGCTCAGGGTATCAGGACGCCGGGGAGCTGTTTTTT. Its protein is CASSSGYQDAGELFF.

The chain employs TRBV6-2 or TRBV6-3 and TRBJ2-7; a weak D match, TRBD2 (5 bases). The CDR3 loop spans 13 amino acids. In germline, CDR1 is MNHEY, CDR2 SVGEGT. Trimming left V 4 bases short and J 3 bases short, with 10 bases between. The CDR3 DNA reads as TGTGCCAGCAGTTTGGAGGAGAACTACGAGCAGTACTTC. It specifies CASSLEENYEQYF.

The CDR3 spells CATSRRQGAGGELFF. CDR3 bases: TGTGCCACCAGTCGGCGACAGGGGGCTGGCGGGGAGCTGTTTTTT. This sequence joins TRBV24-1 and TRBJ2-2; TRBD1 aligns across 10 bases. Germline CDR1 KGHDR, CDR2 SFDVKD. V gave up 6 bases and J gave up 7 bases; unmatched junction bases: 7. CDR3 length: 15 residues.

The gene calls are TRBV5-1 and TRBJ1-2, with D hard to call. V lost 5 bases to trimming and J lost 2 bases, with 16 bases between them. The V gene's germline CDR1 is SGHRS and CDR2 YFSETQ. This CDR3 is 15 amino acids long. CDR3 nucleotides: TGCGCCAGCAGATATGTGCCGGAGGGAAACTATGGCTACACCTTC. It encodes CASRYVPEGNYGYTF.

There are a few counts of this clone. The chain links TRBV11-2 to TRBJ1-2; no firm D call. Looked up from germline, CDR1 is SGHAT and CDR2 is FQNNGV. There are 15 residues in the CDR3. V was cut by 5 bases and J by 7 bases, with 20 bases left in between. CDR3 bases: TGTGCCAGCAGCCCCGGTAAAGGAGTCCCAAGTGGCTACACCTTC. Protein sequence: CASSPGKGVPSGYTF.